This T cell receptor beta chain is drawn from a study of OX40 agonist ivuxolimab in advanced cancers. Broader study findings: Antigen specificity remained undetermined for the expanded peripheral T cells. Clones of CD4+ and CD8+ blood T cells grew by week 6 at doses of 0.1 to 3.0 mg/kg.

Points on this clone: Its antigen remains unidentified.

Clones were read by immunoSEQ multiplex PCR, and TCRdb kept only the in-frame ones, dropping some. The table includes some 85,000 clones, about 88% detected once. Germline V gene data show CDR1 as SGHNT and CDR2 as YYREEE (reference sequence). V was clipped by 0 bases and J by 9 bases, with 16 bases between them. The CDR3 totals 15 residues. The sample here was CD4+ or CD8+ T cells sorted from blood, taken in a trial of the OX40 agonist ivuxolimab. V usage is TRBV5-4 and J usage is TRBJ2-1; possibly TRBD2 for D (5 bases). The sequence came from an adult with an advanced solid tumor such as melanoma, head and neck, liver or kidney cancer. The CDR3 sequence is CASSLDVGPSREQFF. The CDR3 bases are TGTGCCAGCAGCTTGGATGTTGGGCCTAGCCGTGAGCAGTTCTTC.